Each of the 28 T cell receptor beta chains below was sequenced from the same sample in a study of sequential checkpoint blockade in melanoma. Treatment specified: randomized to nivolumab then ipilimumab (arm A) or the reverse (arm B). TCRdb keeps only in-frame clones here, not all; method: immunoSEQ multiplex PCR. This sample carries 20,000 to 25,000 clones, under 30% of them seen once, and the ten largest clones take approximately 7%. The specimen was tumor tissue (inferred from file names), collected from a patient given nivolumab and ipilimumab in sequence. These receptors came from a human donor with melanoma.

This chain joins TRBV28 and TRBJ2-4; no clear D. CDR1 and CDR2 from the germline V gene are MDHEN and SYDVKM. V was pared by 1 base and J by 8 bases, with 9 bases between. This CDR3 spans 13 amino acids. CDR3 bases: TGTGCCAGCAGTTTATCGCCAAGGGACATTCAGTACTTC. Its translation: CASSLSPRDIQYF.

The chain has TRBV29-1 and TRBJ2-6; D might be TRBD1 (5 bases). This CDR3 contains 16 residues. Trimming shortened V by 1 base and J by 4 bases, and 14 bases separated the two germline ends. Germline values: CDR1 SQVTM, CDR2 ANQGSEA. As DNA, the CDR3 is TGCAGCGTTGAAGGCACCGACAGATCGGGGGCCAACGTCCTGACTTTC. Its translation: CSVEGTDRSGANVLTF.

This clone was counted between two and nine times. This chain uses TRBV23-1 with TRBJ1-2, with TRBD1 as a possible D gene (5 bases). TRBV23-1 is recorded as an ORF, its role being uncertain. This CDR3 contains 13 residues. V lost 6 bases and J 11 bases, leaving 19 bases between the germline ends. CDR3 sequence reads: CASSQGMGQPYTF. DNA of the CDR3: TGCGCCAGCAGCCAAGGGATGGGGCAACCTTACACCTTC.

This chain connects TRBV2 to TRBJ1-5, with D perhaps TRBD1 (5 bases). Germline lookup yields CDR1 SNHLY and CDR2 FYNNEI. Trimming cost V 3 bases and J 6 bases, with 9 bases left between them. The CDR3 runs to 13 residues. The CDR3 region is CASSDRVGQPQHF. The CDR3 region has the DNA TGTGCCAGCAGTGACAGGGTTGGTCAGCCCCAGCATTTT. Full variable domain (missing parts from reference TRBV2 and TRBJ1-5): EPEVTQTPSHQVTQMGQEVILRCVPISNHLYFYWYRQILGQKVEFLVSFYNNEISEKSEIFDDQFSVERPDGSNFTLKIRSTKLEDSAMYFCASSDRVGQPQHFGDGTRLSIL.

This clone was seen at least ten times. J is TRBJ1-5 and V is TRBV9; weak D call: TRBD1 (5 bases). V lost 5 bases and J 4 bases, leaving 10 bases between the germline ends. This CDR3 is 13 amino acids long. CDR1 is SGDLS, CDR2 YYNGEE, per germline. The CDR3 spells CASSGRDNQPQHF. In DNA form, the CDR3 reads TGTGCCAGCAGTGGCAGGGATAATCAGCCCCAGCATTTT.

The rearrangement links TRBV6-8 to TRBJ2-3; D gene ambiguous. The CDR3 spans 14 residues. Germline assignment: CDR1 MNHGY and CDR2 SAAAGT. Trimming cost V 8 bases and J 2 bases, with 14 bases left between them. The CDR3 bases are TGTGCCAGCTCCTACTCGAGCGACACAGATACGCAGTATTTT. This gives the protein CASSYSSDTDTQYF.

The V gene is TRBV19, the J gene TRBJ2-1; a weak D match, TRBD1 (6 bases). The CDR3 is 15 residues long. V gave up 3 bases and J gave up 3 bases, with 12 bases separating them. CDR1 and CDR2 from the germline V gene are LNHDA and SQIVND (reference sequence). For the CDR3, the DNA is TGTGCCAGTAGTATCGACAGGCCCCTCTACAATGAGCAGTTCTTC. The encoded protein is CASSIDRPLYNEQFF.

Only a few counts were recorded for this clone. The V gene is TRBV11-3, the J gene TRBJ2-3, with TRBD2 identical over 9 bases. J was trimmed by 6 bases and V by 2 bases; bases with no gene match: 9. The CDR3 loop spans 16 amino acids. The V gene's germline CDR1 is SGHNT and CDR2 YENEEA. This CDR3 reads CASSLLSSGAGDTQYF. The DNA for the CDR3 is TGTGCCAGCAGCTTACTCTCTAGCGGGGCTGGGGATACGCAGTATTTT.

The sample holds a few counts of this clone. The chain is built from TRBV2 and TRBJ2-5; 7 bases line up with TRBD2. Germline CDR1 is SNHLY and CDR2 is FYNNEI. J gave up 9 bases and V 8 bases, and 21 bases lay outside the gene matches. There are 16 residues in the CDR3. The CDR3 nucleotides read TGTGCCAGCGGATCCACCACCGGGACTACAGTACTGGCCCAGTACTTC. This translates into CASGSTTGTTVLAQYF.

In this sample, this clone turned up a few times. V usage is TRBV30 and J usage is TRBJ2-5, with D possibly being TRBD1 (6 bases). This CDR3 has 14 residues. Germline loops: CDR1 GTSNPN, CDR2 SVGIG (reference sequence). The ends were cut back, 6 bases at V and 1 base at J, with 15 bases in the middle. The CDR3 DNA sequence: TGTGCCTGTCCCATGGGACAAATCCAAGAGACCCAGTACTTC. It translates to CACPMGQIQETQYF.

The gene calls are TRBV28 and TRBJ2-7; D is possibly TRBD2 (5 bases). Per germline, CDR1 MDHEN and CDR2 SYDVKM. With 7 bases removed from V and 5 bases from J, the gap between germline ends came to 12 bases. The CDR3 extends over 12 amino acids. CDR3 sequence: CASTLTIHEQYF. The CDR3 bases are TGTGCCAGCACCTTGACTATCCACGAGCAGTACTTC.

This clone is categorized as medium-sized. The rearrangement joins TRBV11-3 to TRBJ2-6, with D uncertain. The CDR3 length is 15 residues. The V gene lost 3 bases and the J gene lost 5 bases, with 11 bases spanning the gap. Germline CDR1 reads SGHNT; CDR2 reads YENEEA. The CDR3 nucleotides are TGTGCCAGCAGCTTGGTAGAGGCCCGGGCCAACGTCCTGACTTTC. Protein: CASSLVEARANVLTF.

This clone was recorded a few times. The V call is TRBV6-8, the J call TRBJ2-3, with 8 bases matching TRBD2. Germline assignment: CDR1 MNHGY and CDR2 SAAAGT. V shed 4 bases, J shed 0 bases, and the junction held 6 bases outside the gene matches. The CDR3 runs 16 residues. CDR3 DNA: TGTGCCAGCAGTTCCCCTGCGGGAGGAAGCACAGATACGCAGTATTTT. Residues: CASSSPAGGSTDTQYF.

This clone was counted between two and nine times. The V gene is TRBV6-8, the J gene TRBJ2-6; 7 bases are shared with TRBD1. This CDR3 is built from 17 residues. Germline V lookup: CDR1 MNHGY, CDR2 SAAAGT. The J segment lost 1 base and the V segment lost 5 bases, leaving 8 bases of the junction unmatched. CDR3 bases: TGTGCCAGCAGTCTACAGGGGAGCACATCTGGGGCCAACGTCCTGACTTTC. Its protein is CASSLQGSTSGANVLTF.

This clone was found a few times. The chain joins TRBV6-1 to TRBJ2-7, with D uncertain. CDR3 length: 13 residues. Trimming cost V 1 base and J 3 bases, with 7 bases left between them. CDR1 and CDR2 (germline): MNHNS, SASEGT. The DNA of the CDR3 is TGTGCCAGCAGTGAAGGCCTTCGCTACGAGCAGTACTTC. As protein: CASSEGLRYEQYF.

This clone was counted only a few times. The V call is TRBV6-8, the J call TRBJ2-3, with D possibly matching TRBD2 (6 bases). Trimming left V 6 bases short and J 0 bases short, with 13 bases between. Germline values: CDR1 MNHGY, CDR2 SAAAGT. The CDR3 contains 15 residues. The CDR3 region is CASRWSGPSTDTQYF. The CDR3 nucleotides read TGTGCCAGCAGATGGAGCGGGCCTAGCACAGATACGCAGTATTTT.

J is TRBJ2-5 and V is TRBV15; 8 bases line up with TRBD1. Trimming removed 3 bases from V and 4 bases from J; junction bases left unmatched: 7. The CDR3 covers 15 residues. Germline CDR1 and CDR2: LNHNV and YYDKDF (reference sequence). CDR3 in amino acids: CATSRDRVGGETQYF. In nucleotides, the CDR3 is TGTGCCACCAGCAGGGACAGGGTTGGGGGAGAGACCCAGTACTTC.

The gene calls are TRBV19 and TRBJ2-3; the match to TRBD2 covers 7 bases. From germline, CDR1 is LNHDA and CDR2 SQIVND (reference sequence). The length of the CDR3 is 16 residues. V dropped 10 bases and J dropped 3; count of bases not matched to a gene: 16. In DNA form, the CDR3 reads TGTGCCAATCCCCAGTCGGGACTATATTTTACAGATACGCAGTATTTT. As protein: CANPQSGLYFTDTQYF.

V is TRBV14 and J is TRBJ2-1; TRBD1 is a possible D gene (5 bases). The CDR3 sequence is 18 residues long. Germline-derived CDR1 and CDR2 are SGHDN and FVKESK. V lost 2 bases, J lost 1 base, and 18 bases lay in between. Written as DNA, the CDR3 is TGTGCCAGCAGCCAACCAACTTATGACAGCATTTCCTACAATGAGCAGTTCTTC. It codes for CASSQPTYDSISYNEQFF.

This clone was counted a few times. The chain recombines TRBV19 with TRBJ1-5, with D possibly being TRBD1 (6 bases). Germline V lookup: CDR1 LNHDA, CDR2 SQIVND (reference sequence). With 5 bases removed from V and 3 bases from J, the gap between germline ends came to 11 bases. The CDR3 is 14 amino acids. The CDR3 nucleotides are TGTGCCAGTAGTGCCCGGGACAACAATCAGCCCCAGCATTTT. Amino acid sequence: CASSARDNNQPQHF. Looking up the rest from reference TRBV19 and TRBJ1-5 gives the full variable domain: DGGITQSPKYLFRKEGQNVTLSCEQNLNHDAMYWYRQDPGQGLRLIYYSQIVNDFQKGDIAEGYSVSREKKESFPLTVTSAQKNPTAFYLCASSARDNNQPQHFGDGTRLSIL.

J is TRBJ2-7 and V is TRBV6-8, with TRBD2 matching over 8 bases. The germline gives CDR1 MNHGY, CDR2 SAAAGT. This CDR3 is 12 amino acids long. CDR3 nucleotides: TGTGGCCCCTCGGGAGGGGGCTACGAGCAGTACTTC. Amino acids: CGPSGGGYEQYF.

Judged by abundance, this clone is medium-sized. The rearrangement joins TRBV11-3 to TRBJ1-2, with a weak D call TRBD1 (5 bases). V was shortened by 4 bases and J by 4 bases, with 16 bases between the two germline ends. CDR3 length equals 15 residues. Germline loops: CDR1 SGHNT, CDR2 YENEEA. The CDR3 region has the DNA TGTGCCAGCAGCTCCTCAGGAGGGGTAGGCTATGGCTACACCTTC. Protein sequence: CASSSSGGVGYGYTF.

V usage is TRBV18 and J usage is TRBJ1-5, with no clear D. This CDR3 spans 13 amino acids. The germline V gene has CDR1 KGHSH and CDR2 LQKENI. V was shortened by 2 bases and J by 7 bases, with 9 bases between the two germline ends. Here the CDR3 DNA reads TGTGCCAGCTCACCATCTCAGGAACAGCCCCAGCATTTT. Encoded protein: CASSPSQEQPQHF.

This clone was observed a few times. V usage is TRBV18 and J usage is TRBJ2-2; 13 nucleotides agree with TRBD2. The CDR3 sequence is 15 residues long. V was clipped by 3 bases and J by 5 bases; unmatched bases: 0. The germline V gene encodes CDR1 KGHSH and CDR2 LQKENI. CDR3 region: CASSPGLAGTGELFF. The CDR3 coding sequence is TGTGCCAGCTCACCGGGACTAGCGGGAACCGGGGAGCTGTTTTTT.

This clone was detected many times. V is TRBV7-7 and J is TRBJ1-2, with D tentatively TRBD1 (5 bases). Germline V gene data show CDR1 as SSHAT and CDR2 as FNYEAQ (reference sequence). The CDR3 has 15 amino acids. Trimming pared 4 bases from V and 4 bases from J, leaving 16 bases between. CDR3 in DNA: TGTGCCAGCAGCTACCAGGGAGGGCTAACCTATGGCTACACCTTC. This encodes CASSYQGGLTYGYTF.

This clone was observed a handful of times. The chain carries TRBV6-8 and TRBJ2-6; D not resolved. Trimming shortened V by 8 bases and J by 4 bases, and 9 bases separated the two germline ends. The CDR3 loop spans 13 amino acids. The germline V gene encodes CDR1 MNHGY and CDR2 SAAAGT. In DNA, the CDR3 is TGTGCCAGCGGCCAATCCGGGGCCAACGTCCTGACTTTC. It is translated as CASGQSGANVLTF.

V usage is TRBV10-1 and J usage is TRBJ2-7, with D unresolved. V lost 4 bases and J lost 2, with 3 bases in between. The CDR3 spans 11 residues. Germline V lookup: CDR1 WNHNN, CDR2 SYGVQD (reference sequence). CDR3 region: CASSGTYEQYF. CDR3 DNA sequence: TGCGCCAGCAGTGGAACCTACGAGCAGTACTTC.

This chain connects TRBV29-1 to TRBJ2-7, with 9 bases fitting TRBD1. With 8 bases clipped from V and 5 bases from J, the junction kept 10 bases outside the gene matches. This CDR3 has 13 amino acids. Germline V CDR1 and CDR2: SQVTM, ANQGSEA. This chain's CDR3 is CSTSGTGNHEQYF. The CDR3 DNA reads as TGCAGCACTTCCGGGACAGGGAACCACGAGCAGTACTTC.